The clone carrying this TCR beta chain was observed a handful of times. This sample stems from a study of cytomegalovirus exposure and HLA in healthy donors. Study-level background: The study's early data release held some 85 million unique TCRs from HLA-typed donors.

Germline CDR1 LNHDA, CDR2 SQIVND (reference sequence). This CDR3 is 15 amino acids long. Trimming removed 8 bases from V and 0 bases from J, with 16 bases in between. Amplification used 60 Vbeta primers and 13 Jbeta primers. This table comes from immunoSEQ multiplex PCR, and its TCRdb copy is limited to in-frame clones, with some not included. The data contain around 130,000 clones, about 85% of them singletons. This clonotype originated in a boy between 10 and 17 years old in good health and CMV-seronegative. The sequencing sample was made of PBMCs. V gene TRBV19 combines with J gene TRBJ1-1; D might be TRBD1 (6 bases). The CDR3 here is CASSPPGTLNTEAFF. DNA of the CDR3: TGTGCCAGTTCCCCCCCCGGGACACTGAACACTGAAGCTTTCTTT.